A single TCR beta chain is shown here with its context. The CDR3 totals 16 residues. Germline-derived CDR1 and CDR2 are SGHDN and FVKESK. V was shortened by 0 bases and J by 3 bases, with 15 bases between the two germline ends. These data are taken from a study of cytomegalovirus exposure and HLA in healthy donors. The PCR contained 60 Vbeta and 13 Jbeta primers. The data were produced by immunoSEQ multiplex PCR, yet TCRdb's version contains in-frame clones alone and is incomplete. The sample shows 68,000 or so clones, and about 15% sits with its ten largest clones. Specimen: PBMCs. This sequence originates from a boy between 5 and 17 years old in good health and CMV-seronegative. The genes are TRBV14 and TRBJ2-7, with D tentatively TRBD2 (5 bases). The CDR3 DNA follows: TGTGCCAGCAGCCAAGAACCGGGAAAAAAAGGCTACGAGCAGTACTTC. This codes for CASSQEPGKKGYEQYF.